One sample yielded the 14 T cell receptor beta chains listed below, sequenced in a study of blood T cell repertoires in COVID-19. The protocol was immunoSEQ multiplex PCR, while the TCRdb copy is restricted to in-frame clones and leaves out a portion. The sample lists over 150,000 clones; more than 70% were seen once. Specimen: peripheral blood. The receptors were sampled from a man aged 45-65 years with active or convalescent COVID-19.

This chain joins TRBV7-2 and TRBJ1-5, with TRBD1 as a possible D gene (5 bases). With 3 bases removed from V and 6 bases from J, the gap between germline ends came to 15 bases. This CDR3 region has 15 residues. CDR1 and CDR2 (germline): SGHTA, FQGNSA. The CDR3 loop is CASSFQGGASQPQHF. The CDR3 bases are TGTGCCAGCAGCTTTCAAGGAGGGGCGAGTCAGCCCCAGCATTTT.

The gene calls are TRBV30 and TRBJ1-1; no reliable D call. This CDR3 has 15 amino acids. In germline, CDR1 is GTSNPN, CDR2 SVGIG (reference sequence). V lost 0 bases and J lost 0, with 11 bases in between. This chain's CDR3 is CAWSVPPPMNTEAFF. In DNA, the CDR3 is TGTGCCTGGAGTGTTCCCCCCCCTATGAACACTGAAGCTTTCTTT.

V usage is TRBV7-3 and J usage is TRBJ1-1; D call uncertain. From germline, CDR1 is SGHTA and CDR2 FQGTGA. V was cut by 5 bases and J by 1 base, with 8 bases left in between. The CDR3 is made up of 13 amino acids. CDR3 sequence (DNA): TGTGCCAGCAGCCTAGAAAGGAACACTGAAGCTTTCTTT. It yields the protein CASSLERNTEAFF.

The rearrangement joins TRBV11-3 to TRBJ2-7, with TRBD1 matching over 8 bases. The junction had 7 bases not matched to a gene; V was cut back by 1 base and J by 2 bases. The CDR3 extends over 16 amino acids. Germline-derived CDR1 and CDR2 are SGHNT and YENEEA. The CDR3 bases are TGTGCCAGCAGCTTAGTTTTCGGGACAGGAGCCTACGAGCAGTACTTC. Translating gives CASSLVFGTGAYEQYF.

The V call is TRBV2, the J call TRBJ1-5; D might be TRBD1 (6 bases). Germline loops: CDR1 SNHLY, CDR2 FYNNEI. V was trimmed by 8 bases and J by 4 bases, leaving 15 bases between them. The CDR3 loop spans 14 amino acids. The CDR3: CASSREGTNQPQHF. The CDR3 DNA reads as TGTGCCAGCTCAAGGGAGGGGACAAATCAGCCCCAGCATTTT.

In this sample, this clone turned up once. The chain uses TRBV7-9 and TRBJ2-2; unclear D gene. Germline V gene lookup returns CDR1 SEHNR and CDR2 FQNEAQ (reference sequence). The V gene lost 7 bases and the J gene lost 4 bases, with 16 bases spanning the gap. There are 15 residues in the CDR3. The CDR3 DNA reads TGTGCCAGCATCTCGCGGCTCCCGGGCACCGGGGAGCTGTTTTTT. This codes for CASISRLPGTGELFF.

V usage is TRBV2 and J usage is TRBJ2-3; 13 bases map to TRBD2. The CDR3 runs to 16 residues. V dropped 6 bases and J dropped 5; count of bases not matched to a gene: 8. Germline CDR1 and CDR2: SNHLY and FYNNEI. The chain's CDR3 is CASSVLAGGGVDTQYF. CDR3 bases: TGTGCCAGCAGCGTACTAGCGGGAGGGGGGGTAGATACGCAGTATTTT.

Here the CDR3 DNA reads TGTGCCAGCAGTTACTCCTCTAGCGGGGGGCAAGAGACCCAGTACTTC. This codes for CASSYSSSGGQETQYF. V gene TRBV6-5 combines with J gene TRBJ2-5; 11 positions match TRBD2. The CDR3 contains 16 residues. J gave up 2 bases and V 0 bases, and 2 bases lay outside the gene matches. Germline V gene sequence: CDR1 MNHEY, CDR2 SVGAGI.

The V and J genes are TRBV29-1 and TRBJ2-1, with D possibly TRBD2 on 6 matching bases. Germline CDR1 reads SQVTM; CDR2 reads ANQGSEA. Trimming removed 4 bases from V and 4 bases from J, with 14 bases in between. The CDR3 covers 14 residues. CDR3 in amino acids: CSVAGRFIYNEQFF. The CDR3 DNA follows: TGCAGCGTTGCCGGGAGATTTATTTACAATGAGCAGTTCTTC.

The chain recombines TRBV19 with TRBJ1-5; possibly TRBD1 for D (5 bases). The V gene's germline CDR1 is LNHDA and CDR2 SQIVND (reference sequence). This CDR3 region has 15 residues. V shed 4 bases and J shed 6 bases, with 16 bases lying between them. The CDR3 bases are TGTGCCAGTAGTACAGCGTTGGGGGGAGGTCAGCCCCAGCATTTT. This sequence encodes CASSTALGGGQPQHF.

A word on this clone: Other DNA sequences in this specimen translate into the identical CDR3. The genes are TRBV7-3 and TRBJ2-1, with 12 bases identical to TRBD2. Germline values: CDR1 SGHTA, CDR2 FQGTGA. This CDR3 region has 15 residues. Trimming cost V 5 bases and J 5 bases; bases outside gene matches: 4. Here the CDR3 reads CASSLLAGGDNEQFF. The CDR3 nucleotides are TGTGCCAGCAGCCTACTAGCGGGAGGCGACAATGAGCAGTTCTTC.

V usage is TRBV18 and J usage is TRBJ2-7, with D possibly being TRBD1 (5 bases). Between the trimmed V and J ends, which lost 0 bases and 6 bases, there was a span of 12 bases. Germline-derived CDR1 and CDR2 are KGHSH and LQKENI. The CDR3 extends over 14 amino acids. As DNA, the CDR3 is TGTGCCAGCTCACCACCGGACATTGGGCGCGAGCAGTACTTC. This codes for CASSPPDIGREQYF. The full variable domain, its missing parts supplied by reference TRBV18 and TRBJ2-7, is NAGVMQNPRHLVRRRGQEARLRCSPMKGHSHVYWYRQLPEEGLKFMVYLQKENIIDESGMPKERFSAEFPKEGPSILRIQQVVRGDSAAYFCASSPPDIGREQYFGPGTRLTVT.

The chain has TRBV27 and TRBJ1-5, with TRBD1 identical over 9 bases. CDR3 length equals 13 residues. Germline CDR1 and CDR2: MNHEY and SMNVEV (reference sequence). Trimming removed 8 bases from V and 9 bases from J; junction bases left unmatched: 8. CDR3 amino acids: CASGGQGLLPQHF. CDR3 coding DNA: TGTGCCAGCGGGGGACAGGGCCTCTTGCCCCAGCATTTT.

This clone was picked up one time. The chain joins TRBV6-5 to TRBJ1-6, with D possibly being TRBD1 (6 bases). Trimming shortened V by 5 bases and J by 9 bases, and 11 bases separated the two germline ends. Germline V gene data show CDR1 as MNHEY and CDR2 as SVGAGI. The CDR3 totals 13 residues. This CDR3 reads CASSRGGVSPLHF. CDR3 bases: TGTGCCAGCAGTCGAGGGGGTGTTTCACCCCTCCACTTT.